Listed below are T cell receptor beta chains from one sample, sequenced in a study of blood T cell repertoires in COVID-19. Repertoires were generated with immunoSEQ multiplex PCR, while TCRdb's copy carries only in-frame clones and drops some. This table holds about 320,000 clones, around nine tenths found once. Sequenced sample: peripheral blood. These receptor sequences come from a woman younger than 45 with COVID-19, enrolled during active disease. Each CDR3 is given with its conserved first and last residue. A D gene is named only where the DNA matches it firmly. The size field is filled for only some rows; it gives once, few, many or a size class.

V gene,D gene,clone size,J gene,CDR3 protein,CDR3 DNA
TRBV24-1,TRBD2,.,TRBJ2-3,CATSDFGTSGGLVTDTQYF,TGTGCCACCAGTGATTTCGGGACTAGCGGGGGGTTGGTCACAGATACGCAGTATTTT
TRBV2,TRBD1,.,TRBJ1-2,CASSERLSQGARGYTF,TGTGCCAGCAGTGAACGTCTGTCCCAGGGGGCGAGAGGCTACACCTTC
TRBV7-9,TRBD2,.,TRBJ2-2,CASSPSGGNTGELFF,TGTGCCAGCAGCCCTAGCGGGGGGAACACCGGGGAGCTGTTTTTT
TRBV18,TRBD2,few,TRBJ2-7,CASSPARGSYEQYF,TGTGCCAGCTCCCCCGCGCGGGGGTCCTACGAGCAGTACTTC
TRBV3-1/TRBV3-2,TRBD1,.,TRBJ1-6,CASSPRTGGINSPLHF,TGTGCCAGCAGCCCTAGGACAGGGGGTATCAATTCACCCCTCCACTTT
TRBV2,TRBD2,.,TRBJ2-3,CASRRIAGGRGTDTQYF,TGTGCCAGCAGGCGCATAGCGGGGGGGCGGGGCACAGATACGCAGTATTTT
TRBV5-1,.,.,TRBJ2-5,CASSTYRQETQYF,TGCGCCAGCAGCACTTACAGACAAGAGACCCAGTACTTC
TRBV18,.,.,TRBJ1-5,CASSPQGFNSNQPQHF,TGTGCCAGCTCACCTCAGGGATTCAATAGCAATCAGCCCCAGCATTTT
TRBV7-9,.,.,TRBJ2-7,CASSSYRSGSPYEQYF,TGTGCCAGCAGCTCTTACCGCTCGGGGTCGCCCTACGAGCAGTACTTC
TRBV30,.,.,TRBJ2-3,CAWTKGRGGTDTQYF,TGTGCCTGGACTAAAGGCAGGGGAGGCACAGATACGCAGTATTTT
TRBV27,TRBD1,.,TRBJ2-6,CASSGGTGDLTGANVLTF,TGTGCCAGCAGTGGGGGGACAGGGGACCTCACTGGGGCCAACGTCCTGACTTTC
TRBV7-9,.,.,TRBJ1-1,CASSLRGSLNTFF,TGTGCCAGCAGCTTAAGGGGAAGTCTGAATACTTTCTTT
TRBV14,.,few,TRBJ1-2,CASSQSGANYGYTF,TGTGCCAGCAGCCAATCGGGAGCTAACTATGGCTACACCTTC
TRBV11-2,.,.,TRBJ2-7,CASSGGRGTNPYEQYF,TGTGCCAGCAGCGGAGGGAGGGGGACGAATCCCTACGAGCAGTACTTC
TRBV5-6,.,.,TRBJ1-2,CASSLGWVGQGIGGYTF,TGTGCCAGCAGCTTGGGCTGGGTCGGGCAGGGAATTGGTGGCTACACCTTC
TRBV5-4,TRBD2,.,TRBJ2-5,CASSAGTSHRETQYF,TGTGCCAGCAGCGCGGGGACTAGCCACAGAGAGACCCAGTACTTC
TRBV4-2,TRBD1,.,TRBJ2-1,CASSQPGQGYNEQFF,TGTGCCAGCAGCCAGCCGGGACAGGGGTACAATGAGCAGTTCTTC
TRBV6-5,.,.,TRBJ1-4,CASSWGHEKLFF,TGTGCCAGCAGCTGGGGCCATGAAAAACTGTTTTTT
TRBV6-1,.,.,TRBJ1-2,CASSEEQGANYGYTF,TGTGCCAGCAGTGAAGAACAGGGAGCTAACTATGGCTACACCTTC
TRBV2,TRBD1,.,TRBJ1-2,CASSPYSGTVLHGYTF,TGTGCCAGCAGTCCGTACTCCGGGACAGTCCTGCATGGCTACACCTTC
TRBV4-1,.,.,TRBJ2-6,CASSQDGGMNSAVLTF,TGCGCCAGCAGCCAAGATGGGGGCATGAATTCGGCCGTCCTGACTTTC
TRBV15,.,.,TRBJ2-3,CATSFVAADTQYF,TGTGCCACCAGCTTTGTAGCGGCAGATACGCAGTATTTT
TRBV20-1,.,.,TRBJ2-1,CSASDLDPYNEQFF,TGCAGTGCTAGTGATCTAGATCCCTACAATGAGCAGTTCTTC
TRBV24-1,.,.,TRBJ2-3,CATSNRVISTDTQYF,TGTGCCACCAGTAACAGGGTAATTAGCACAGATACGCAGTATTTT
TRBV18,.,.,TRBJ1-6,CASSPREGIDSPLHF,TGTGCCAGCTCACCACGCGAGGGTATAGATTCACCCCTCCACTTT
TRBV7-9,.,.,TRBJ2-3,CASSFSSGTDTQYF,TGTGCCAGCAGCTTTTCGTCCGGCACAGATACGCAGTATTTT
TRBV7-9,.,.,TRBJ2-5,CASSSSEWEAGQETQYF,TGTGCCAGCAGCTCCAGCGAGTGGGAGGCAGGGCAAGAGACCCAGTACTTC
TRBV19,.,.,TRBJ2-2,CASSIWFRGTGELFF,TGTGCCAGTAGCATCTGGTTTAGGGGCACCGGGGAGCTGTTTTTT
TRBV28,.,.,TRBJ2-3,CASSLRTSRSTDTQYF,TGTGCCAGCAGTTTAAGGACATCTAGAAGCACAGATACGCAGTATTTT
TRBV19,.,.,TRBJ2-7,CASSTPSRSYEQYF,TGTGCCAGTAGTACCCCTTCCAGGTCCTACGAGCAGTACTTC
TRBV7-6,.,.,TRBJ2-1,CASSLARIGGNEQFF,TGTGCCAGCAGCTTAGCCAGGATAGGTGGCAATGAGCAGTTCTTC
TRBV19,.,.,TRBJ1-2,CATIIWAGSNYGYTF,TGTGCCACCATTATTTGGGCAGGGTCCAACTATGGCTACACCTTC
TRBV7-6,.,.,TRBJ2-3,CASSKYTDTQYF,TGTGCCAGCAGCAAATACACAGATACGCAGTATTTT
TRBV9,TRBD1,.,TRBJ1-2,CASSGRTGNYGYTF,TGTGCCAGCAGCGGCAGGACAGGGAACTATGGCTACACCTTC
TRBV6-2/TRBV6-3,.,.,TRBJ2-7,CASSYLAPRYSYEQYF,TGTGCCAGCAGTTACCTCGCGCCCCGATACTCCTACGAGCAGTACTTC
TRBV2,TRBD1,.,TRBJ1-1,CASSVRGANTEAFF,TGTGCCAGCAGCGTCAGGGGGGCGAACACTGAAGCTTTCTTT
TRBV14,.,few,TRBJ2-7,CASSQLDSYYEQYF,TGTGCCAGCAGCCAACTGGACAGCTACTACGAGCAGTACTTC
TRBV19,.,.,TRBJ2-2,CASSLAGSGIPGELFF,TGTGCCAGTAGCCTGGCCGGCTCAGGGATCCCCGGGGAGCTGTTTTTT
TRBV4-1,.,.,TRBJ2-1,CASSQGDSRNEQFF,TGCGCCAGCAGCCAAGGTGACTCCCGCAATGAGCAGTTCTTC
TRBV5-1,TRBD2,.,TRBJ2-5,CASSLTSGVQETQYF,TGCGCCAGCAGCCTGACTAGCGGGGTCCAAGAGACCCAGTACTTC
TRBV15,.,.,TRBJ2-4,CATSNLKFQYF,TGTGCCACCAGCAACCTAAAGTTTCAGTACTTC
TRBV24-1,.,.,TRBJ2-1,CARMKDSPNEQFF,TGTGCCCGAATGAAGGATAGCCCCAATGAGCAGTTCTTC
TRBV6-5,.,.,TRBJ1-2,CASRGGQINYGYTF,TGTGCCAGCAGAGGGGGACAAATAAACTATGGCTACACCTTC
TRBV2,.,.,TRBJ1-3,CASSDGQVSSGNTIYF,TGTGCCAGCAGTGACGGTCAGGTCAGCTCTGGAAACACCATATATTTT
TRBV3-1/TRBV3-2,.,.,TRBJ2-2,CASSQDHHRGANPNTGELFF,TGTGCCAGCAGCCAAGATCACCACCGGGGGGCCAACCCGAACACCGGGGAGCTGTTTTTT
TRBV23-1,.,.,TRBJ1-5,CASSQRPPNPNQPQHF,TGCGCCAGCAGTCAACGTCCCCCTAATCCAAATCAGCCCCAGCATTTT
TRBV6-5,.,.,TRBJ1-2,CATTTLSYPYGYTF,TGTGCCACGACAACCTTAAGCTACCCGTATGGCTACACCTTC
TRBV4-1,.,.,TRBJ1-4,CASSQPRRMDSTFFNEKLFF,TGCGCCAGCAGCCAGCCGAGGCGTATGGACAGCACCTTCTTTAATGAAAAACTGTTTTTT
TRBV3-1/TRBV3-2,.,.,TRBJ1-6,CASAARYSSNSPLHF,TGTGCCAGCGCCGCCCGGTACAGCTCCAATTCACCCCTCCACTTT
TRBV7-9,TRBD1,few,TRBJ1-2,CASSLPRGGTGYGYTF,TGTGCCAGCAGCTTACCGCGAGGGGGGACAGGGTATGGCTACACCTTC
TRBV19,.,.,TRBJ1-1,CATKQGPRLDTEAFF,TGTGCCACCAAACAAGGCCCCAGGTTGGACACTGAAGCTTTCTTT
TRBV15,.,.,TRBJ2-7,CATSTYGNYEQCF,TGTGCCACCAGCACCTATGGTAACTACGAGCAGTGCTTC